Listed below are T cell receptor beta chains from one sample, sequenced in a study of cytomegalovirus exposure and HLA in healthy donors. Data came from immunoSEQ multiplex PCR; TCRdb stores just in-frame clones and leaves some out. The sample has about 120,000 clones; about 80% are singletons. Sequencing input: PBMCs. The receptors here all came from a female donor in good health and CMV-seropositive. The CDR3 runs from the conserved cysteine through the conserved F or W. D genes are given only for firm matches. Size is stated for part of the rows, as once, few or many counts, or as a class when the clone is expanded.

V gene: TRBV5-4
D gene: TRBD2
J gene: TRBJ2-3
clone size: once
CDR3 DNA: TGTGCCAGCAGCTTGGGGCTAGCGGGGGCGGTGGGTACGCAGTATTTT
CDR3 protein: CASSLGLAGAVGTQYF

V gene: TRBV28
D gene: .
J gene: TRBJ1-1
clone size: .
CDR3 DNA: TGTGCCAGCAGTTTATGGGGCGGGGCTTTCTTT
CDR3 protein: CASSLWGGAFF

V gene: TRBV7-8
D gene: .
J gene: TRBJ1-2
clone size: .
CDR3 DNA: TGTGCCAGCAGCTTCGGGAGTGGCTACACCTTC
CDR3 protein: CASSFGSGYTF

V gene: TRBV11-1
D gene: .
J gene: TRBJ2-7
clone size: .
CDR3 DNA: TGTGCCAGCAGCTTAGCCACAGGCTACGAGCAGTACTTC
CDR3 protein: CASSLATGYEQYF

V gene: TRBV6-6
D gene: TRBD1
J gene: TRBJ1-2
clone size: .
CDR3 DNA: TGTGCCAGCAGCGGACAGGGGGCGGGAGGCTACACCTTC
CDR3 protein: CASSGQGAGGYTF

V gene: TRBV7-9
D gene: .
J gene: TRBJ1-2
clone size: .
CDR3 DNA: TGTGCCAGCAGCTCTAGTTGGGATGGCTACACCTTC
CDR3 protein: CASSSSWDGYTF

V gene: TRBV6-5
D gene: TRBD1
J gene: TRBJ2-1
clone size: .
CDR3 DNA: TGTGCCAGCAGTCGCATTCACAGGGACAGGCAGTTCTTC
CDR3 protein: CASSRIHRDRQFF

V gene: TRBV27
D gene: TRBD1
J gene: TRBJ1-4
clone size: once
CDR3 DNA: TGTGCCAGCAGTCAGACAGGGGTTGCAACTAATGAAAAACTGTTTTTT
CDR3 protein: CASSQTGVATNEKLFF

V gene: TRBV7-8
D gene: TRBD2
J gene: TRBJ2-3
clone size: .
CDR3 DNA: TGTGCCAGCAGCTCGGGACTAGCGGGGGTAGATACGCAGTATTTT
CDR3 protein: CASSSGLAGVDTQYF

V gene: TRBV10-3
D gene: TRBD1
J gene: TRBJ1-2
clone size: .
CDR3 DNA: TGTGCCATCAGTGAGACACTCCTCATCCAGGGGGCCTATGGCTACACCTTC
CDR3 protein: CAISETLLIQGAYGYTF

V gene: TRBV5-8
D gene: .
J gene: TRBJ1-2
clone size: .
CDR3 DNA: TGTGCCAGCAGCTCACAGGCCCTGGCTAACTATGGCTACACCTTC
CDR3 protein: CASSSQALANYGYTF

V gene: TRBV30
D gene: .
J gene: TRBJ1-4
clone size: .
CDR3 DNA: TGTGCCTGGAGTCGCCCCGGGTCTTCTAAAGAAAAACTGTTTTTT
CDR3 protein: CAWSRPGSSKEKLFF

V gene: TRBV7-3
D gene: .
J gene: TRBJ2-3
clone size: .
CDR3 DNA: TGTGCCAGCAGCTTAAGCGGAGGGGAGGATACGCAGTATTTT
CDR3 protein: CASSLSGGEDTQYF

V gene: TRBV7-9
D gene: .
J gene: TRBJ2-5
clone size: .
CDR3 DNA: TGTGCCAGCCGCCGACCCAGGGAAGAGACCCAGTACTTC
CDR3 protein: CASRRPREETQYF

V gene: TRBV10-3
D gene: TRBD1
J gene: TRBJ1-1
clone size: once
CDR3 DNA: TGTGCCATCAGTGGAGTGACAGGGGGAGCGACCCGGAACACTGAAGCTTTCTTT
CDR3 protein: CAISGVTGGATRNTEAFF

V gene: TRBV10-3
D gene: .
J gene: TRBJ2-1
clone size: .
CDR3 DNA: TGTGCCATCAGTGAGTCCGGCAGGGAACACGGCAATGAGCAGTTCTTC
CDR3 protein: CAISESGREHGNEQFF

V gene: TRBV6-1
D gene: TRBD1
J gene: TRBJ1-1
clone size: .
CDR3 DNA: TGTGCCAGCAGTGGCCAGGGGGGTATGAACACTGAAGCTTTCTTT
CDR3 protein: CASSGQGGMNTEAFF

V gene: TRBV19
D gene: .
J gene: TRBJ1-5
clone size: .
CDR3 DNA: TGTGCCAGTAGTATCCTCACAACAGGGAATCAGCCCCAGCATTTT
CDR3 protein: CASSILTTGNQPQHF

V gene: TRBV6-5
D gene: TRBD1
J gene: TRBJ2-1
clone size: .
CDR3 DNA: TGTGCCAGCAGGGTCGGGACAGGGGGGCCGAGCGAGCAGTTCTTC
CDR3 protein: CASRVGTGGPSEQFF

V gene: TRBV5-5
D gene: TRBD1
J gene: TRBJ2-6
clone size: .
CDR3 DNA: TGTGCCAGCAGCCCAGGGGGCACGTCTGGGGCCAACGTCCTGACTTTC
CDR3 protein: CASSPGGTSGANVLTF

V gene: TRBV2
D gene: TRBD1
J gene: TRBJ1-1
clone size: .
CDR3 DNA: TGTGCCAGCAGTCTGACAGGGATTTCCACTGAAGCTTTCTTT
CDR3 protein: CASSLTGISTEAFF

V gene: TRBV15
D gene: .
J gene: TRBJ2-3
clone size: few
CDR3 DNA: TGTGCCACCAGCAGGGTACAGGCGGATACGCAGTATTTT
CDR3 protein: CATSRVQADTQYF

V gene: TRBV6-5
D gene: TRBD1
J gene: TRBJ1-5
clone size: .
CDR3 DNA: TGTGCCAGCAGGTCAGGGACAGGGGGGCATCAGCCCCAGCATTTT
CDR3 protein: CASRSGTGGHQPQHF

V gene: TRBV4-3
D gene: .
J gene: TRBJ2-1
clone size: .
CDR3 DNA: TGCGCCAGCAGCCAAGGCTTGAAGACAGGTCACAATGAGCAGTTCTTC
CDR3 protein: CASSQGLKTGHNEQFF

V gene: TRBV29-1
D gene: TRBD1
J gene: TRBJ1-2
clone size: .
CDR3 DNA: TGCAGCGTGGGACAGGGGGCAATGGACTATGGCTACACCTTC
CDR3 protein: CSVGQGAMDYGYTF

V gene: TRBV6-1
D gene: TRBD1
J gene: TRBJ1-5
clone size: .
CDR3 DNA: TGTGCCAGCAGTGAAGGGACAGGGAATCAGCCCCAGCATTTT
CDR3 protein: CASSEGTGNQPQHF

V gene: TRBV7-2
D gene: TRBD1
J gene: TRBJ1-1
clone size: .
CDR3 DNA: TGTGCCAGCAGCTTATCAGGGGGTGGAGGCACTGAAGCTTTCTTT
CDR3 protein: CASSLSGGGGTEAFF

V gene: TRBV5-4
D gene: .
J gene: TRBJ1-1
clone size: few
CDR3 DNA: TGTGCCAGCACCAAATATGATGGCGGCACTGAAGCTTTCTTT
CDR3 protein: CASTKYDGGTEAFF

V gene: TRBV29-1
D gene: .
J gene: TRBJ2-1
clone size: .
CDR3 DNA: TGCAGCGTGGGAGACAATGAGCAGTTCTTC
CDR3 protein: CSVGDNEQFF

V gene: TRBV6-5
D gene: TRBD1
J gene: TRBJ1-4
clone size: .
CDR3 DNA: TGTGCCAGCAGTCGACAGGGGAATGAAAAACTGTTTTTT
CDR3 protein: CASSRQGNEKLFF

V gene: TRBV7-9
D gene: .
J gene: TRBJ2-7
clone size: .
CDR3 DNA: TGTGCCAGCAGCCCCCAGACGGACAACCCCTATGGCGAGCAGTACTTC
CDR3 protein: CASSPQTDNPYGEQYF

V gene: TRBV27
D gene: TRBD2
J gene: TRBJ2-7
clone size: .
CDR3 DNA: TGTGCCAGCAGTCCCACTCCTAGCGGGGGGGCTTACGAGCAGTACTTC
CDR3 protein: CASSPTPSGGAYEQYF

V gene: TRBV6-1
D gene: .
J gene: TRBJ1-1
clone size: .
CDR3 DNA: TGTGCCAGCAGGCGGGCCTCCCTGAACACTGAAGCTTTCTTT
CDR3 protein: CASRRASLNTEAFF

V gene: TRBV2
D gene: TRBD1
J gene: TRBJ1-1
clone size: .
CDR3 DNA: TGTGCCAGCTCCCCGACAGGGAGAGTGAGAACTGAAGCTTTCTTT
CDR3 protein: CASSPTGRVRTEAFF

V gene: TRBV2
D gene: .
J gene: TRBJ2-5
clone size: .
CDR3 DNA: TGTGCCAGCAATTCCGTGTACTTC
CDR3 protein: CASNSVYF

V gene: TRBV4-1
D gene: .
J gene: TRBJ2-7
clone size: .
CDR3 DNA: TGCGCCAGCAGCCAGCGTTTAGACATTTTTCCATCCTACGAGCAGTACTTC
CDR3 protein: CASSQRLDIFPSYEQYF

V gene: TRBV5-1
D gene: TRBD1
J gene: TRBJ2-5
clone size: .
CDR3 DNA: TGCGCCAGCAGCTACGGACAGGGTATAGGGGAGACCCAGTACTTC
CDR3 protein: CASSYGQGIGETQYF

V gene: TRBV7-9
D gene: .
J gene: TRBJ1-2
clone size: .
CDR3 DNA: TGTGCCAGCAGCTTAGCGGGTCCAGGGGCTAACTATGGCTACACCTTC
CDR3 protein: CASSLAGPGANYGYTF

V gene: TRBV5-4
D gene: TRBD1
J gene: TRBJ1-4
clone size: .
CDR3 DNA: TGTGCCAGCAGCCAACGGACAGGGGGGGATGAAAAACTGTTTTTT
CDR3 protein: CASSQRTGGDEKLFF

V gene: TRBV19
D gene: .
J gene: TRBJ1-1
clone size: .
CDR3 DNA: TGTGCCAGTAGTATTAACGGGGGAACTGAAGCTTTCTTT
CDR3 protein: CASSINGGTEAFF

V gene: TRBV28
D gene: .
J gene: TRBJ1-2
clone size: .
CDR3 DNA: TGTGCCAGTTCTTGGACAGTCGCTCCTGGCTACACCTTC
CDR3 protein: CASSWTVAPGYTF

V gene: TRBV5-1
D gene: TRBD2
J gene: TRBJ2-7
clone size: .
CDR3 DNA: TGCGCCAGCAGCTCTCTAGCGGGGACGTCCTACGAGCAGTACTTC
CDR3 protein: CASSSLAGTSYEQYF

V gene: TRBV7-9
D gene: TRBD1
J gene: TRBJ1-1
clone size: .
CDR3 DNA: TGTGCCAGCAGCTTAGTCCAGGGGGCTGGCACTGAAGCTTTCTTT
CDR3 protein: CASSLVQGAGTEAFF

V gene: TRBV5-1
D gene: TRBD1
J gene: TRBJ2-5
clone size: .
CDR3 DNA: TGCGCCAGCAGCTTGGCCGGGACAGGGAAGGAGACCCAGTACTTC
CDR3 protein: CASSLAGTGKETQYF

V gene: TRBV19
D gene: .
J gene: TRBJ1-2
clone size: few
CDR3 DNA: TGTGCCAGTAGTACCGGACTGAGCTATGGCTACACCTTC
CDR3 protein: CASSTGLSYGYTF

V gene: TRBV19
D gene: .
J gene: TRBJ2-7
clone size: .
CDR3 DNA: TGTGCCAGTAGGCCTCGTCCCGGGACCTACGAGCAGTACTTC
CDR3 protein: CASRPRPGTYEQYF

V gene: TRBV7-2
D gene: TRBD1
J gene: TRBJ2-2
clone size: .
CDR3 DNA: TGTGCCAGCAGCTTCGGGACAGCTCACCGAAGGGAGCTGTTTTTT
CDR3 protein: CASSFGTAHRRELFF

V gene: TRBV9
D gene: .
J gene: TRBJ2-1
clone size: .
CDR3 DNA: TGTGCCAGCAGCGTCCTTCGGGGGGCGGATGAGCAGTTCTTC
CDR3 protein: CASSVLRGADEQFF

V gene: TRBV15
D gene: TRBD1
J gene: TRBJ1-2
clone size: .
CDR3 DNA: TGTGCCACCAGCAGACAGGGGGGCCTAGGATATGGCTACACCTTC
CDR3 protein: CATSRQGGLGYGYTF

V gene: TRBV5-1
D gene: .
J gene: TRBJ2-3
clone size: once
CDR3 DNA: TGCGCCAGCAGCTTCCGGGGTTGGGGCACAGATACGCAGTATTTT
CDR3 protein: CASSFRGWGTDTQYF

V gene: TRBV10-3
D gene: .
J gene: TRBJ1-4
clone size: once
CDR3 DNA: TGTGCCATCAGCGATCGGGACCGGGAGGAAAAACTGTTTTTT
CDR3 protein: CAISDRDREEKLFF

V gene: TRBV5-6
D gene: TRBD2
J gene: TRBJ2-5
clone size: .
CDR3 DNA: TGTGCCAGCAGCGTCGGACTAGCGGTCCTTTTGGGGACCCAGTACTTC
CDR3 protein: CASSVGLAVLLGTQYF

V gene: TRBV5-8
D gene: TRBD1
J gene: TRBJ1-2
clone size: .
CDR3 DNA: TGTGCCAGCAGCCTGGACAGGAACTATGGCTACACCTTC
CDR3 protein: CASSLDRNYGYTF

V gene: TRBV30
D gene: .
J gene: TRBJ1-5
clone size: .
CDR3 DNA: TGTGCCTGGAGTCTAACAGAAAATCAGCCCCAGCATTTT
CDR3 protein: CAWSLTENQPQHF

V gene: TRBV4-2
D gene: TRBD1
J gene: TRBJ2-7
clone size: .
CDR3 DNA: TGTGCCAGCAGCCCGGGACAGGGAAACGAGCAGTACTTC
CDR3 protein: CASSPGQGNEQYF

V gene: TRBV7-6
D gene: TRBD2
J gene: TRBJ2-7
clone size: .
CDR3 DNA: TGTGCCAGCAGCTGGGGCAGCGGGGACTCCTACGAGCAGTACTTC
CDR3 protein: CASSWGSGDSYEQYF

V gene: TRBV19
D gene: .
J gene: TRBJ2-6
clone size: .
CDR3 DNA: TGTGCCAGTAGTGAACAGGCTGGGGCCAACGTCCTGACTTTC
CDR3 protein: CASSEQAGANVLTF

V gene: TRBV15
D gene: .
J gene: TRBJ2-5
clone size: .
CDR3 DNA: TGTGCCACCAGCAGTGGCTACCGGGGTCAAGAGACCCAGTACTTC
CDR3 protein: CATSSGYRGQETQYF